These T cell receptor beta chains were read from a single sample in a study of healthy donors' naive CD4 and CD8 T cells. TCRdb ran MiXCR on the reads and lists one entry per CDR3 protein. The repertoire holds about 180,000 distinct CDR3 sequences, with 65% to 75% as singletons. Sequenced input: naive CD4+ and CD8+ T cells sorted from blood, pooled from several donors. The receptors come from a pool of human donors in good health; the sample pools cells from several healthy donors. Each CDR3 is given with its conserved first and last residue. A D gene is named only where the DNA matches it firmly. Part of the rows lack a size; the others show once, few, many or a class for expanded clones.

>TRBJ1-1|-|14|TRBV19|-
TGTGCCAGTACCGCCTCAGGGGAAGGGACTGAAGCTTTCTTT
CASTASGEGTEAFF
>TRBJ2-7|-|13|TRBV30|TRBD1
TGTGCCTGGAGTCTGGACAGGGTTGGCGAGCAGTACTTC
CAWSLDRVGEQYF
>TRBJ2-3|once|16|TRBV15|TRBD1
TGTGCCACCAGCAGTTTGGACCAGGGGGTGATAGATACGCAGTATTTT
CATSSLDQGVIDTQYF
>TRBJ2-7|-|14|TRBV20-1|-
TGCAGTGCTAGCATGGTGGGGTTGGGCTACGAGCAGTACTTC
CSASMVGLGYEQYF
>TRBJ1-1|-|15|TRBV15|-
TGTGCCACCAGCAGAGATGGGGCGACGTACACTGAAGCTTTCTTT
CATSRDGATYTEAFF
>TRBJ2-3|-|15|TRBV6-5|-
TGTGCCAGCAGTTACGAAGGGGGGTTCACAGATACGCAGTATTTT
CASSYEGGFTDTQYF
>TRBJ2-1|-|15|TRBV4-2|-
TGTGCCAGCAGCCAAGATCGGGCCAGTAGGGTCGAGCAGTTCTTC
CASSQDRASRVEQFF
>TRBJ2-3|once|13|TRBV30|-
TGTGCCTGGCGGAAGGGGCGCACAGATACGCAGTATTTT
CAWRKGRTDTQYF
>TRBJ2-1|few|14|TRBV30|-
TGTGCCTGGAGTGTACTAGCCGGACGGAATGAGCAGTTCTTC
CAWSVLAGRNEQFF
>TRBJ2-7|-|14|TRBV19|TRBD2
TGTGCCAGTAGTATAGCGGGAGGCGCCTACGAGCAGTACTTC
CASSIAGGAYEQYF
>TRBJ2-7|-|15|TRBV5-6|TRBD2
TGTGCCAGCAGCTTGGCGATGACTAGCGTCTACGAGCAGTACTTC
CASSLAMTSVYEQYF
>TRBJ2-1|-|14|TRBV6-2/TRBV6-3|TRBD1
TGTGCCAGCAGTCTTCTGACAGGGGGAGGTGAGCAGTTCTTC
CASSLLTGGGEQFF
>TRBJ2-1|-|15|TRBV20-1|-
TGCAGTGCTCATAGGGGTACGGGAGAGTACAATGAGCAGTTCTTC
CSAHRGTGEYNEQFF
>TRBJ2-1|-|16|TRBV10-3|TRBD2
TGTGCCATCAGTGGGGGAGAGGGACTAGACTACAATGAGCAGTTCTTC
CAISGGEGLDYNEQFF
>TRBJ2-6|once|15|TRBV7-8|-
TGTGCCAGCAGCTTGACAGTCTCTGGGGCCAACGTCCTGACTTTC
CASSLTVSGANVLTF
>TRBJ2-2|-|18|TRBV6-5|-
TGTGCCAGCAGTTACTCGAGTACGAGGACAGAGATTACCGGGGAGCTGTTTTTT
CASSYSSTRTEITGELFF
>TRBJ2-7|-|14|TRBV29-1|TRBD1
TGCAGCGTTGAACTCTTCAGGGGGCACAACGAGCAGTACTTC
CSVELFRGHNEQYF
>TRBJ1-2|-|15|TRBV28|-
TGTGCCAGCAGTATGAGACAGTACCAGAGCTATGGCTACACCTTC
CASSMRQYQSYGYTF
>TRBJ2-7|once|13|TRBV27|-
TGTGCCAGCAGTCGGCGGATAAACTACGAGCAGTACTTC
CASSRRINYEQYF
>TRBJ1-4|few|12|TRBV19|-
TGTGCCAGTAGTATTGGGGCTGTAAAACTGTTTTTT
CASSIGAVKLFF
>TRBJ1-1|-|11|TRBV29-1|-
TGCAGCGTCGACACAGGGTCATCAGCTTTCTTT
CSVDTGSSAFF
>TRBJ2-3|few|13|TRBV6-5|-
TGTGCCAGCAGTGAAATAGCATGGGATACGCAGTATTTT
CASSEIAWDTQYF
>TRBJ1-1|-|16|TRBV6-2/TRBV6-3|-
TGTGCCAGCAGTTACAACCGGTTCACAAGAAACACTGAAGCTTTCTTT
CASSYNRFTRNTEAFF
>TRBJ2-7|once|14|TRBV27|TRBD1
TGTGCCAGCAGACCCGGGACAGGGCAACACGAGCAGTACTTC
CASRPGTGQHEQYF
>TRBJ2-1|-|15|TRBV6-1|TRBD2
TGTGCCAGCAGTCTAGCGGTTGGGACCTACAATGAGCAGTTCTTC
CASSLAVGTYNEQFF
>TRBJ1-1|-|14|TRBV4-1|-
TGCGCCAGCAGCCACAGGGCAGGAAACACTGAAGCTTTCTTT
CASSHRAGNTEAFF
>TRBJ2-1|-|15|TRBV19|TRBD2
TGTGCCAGTAGACCGGGACTAGTTCGGCTCGATGAGCAGTTCTTC
CASRPGLVRLDEQFF
>TRBJ1-5|-|13|TRBV19|-
TGTGCCATATCACTCGGGAGCAATCGGCCCCAGCATTTT
CAISLGSNRPQHF
>TRBJ2-2|few|18|TRBV27|TRBD1
TGTGCCAGCAGTTTTCTGGTAGGGGGCGATTCGGTCACCGGGGAGCTGTTTTTT
CASSFLVGGDSVTGELFF
>TRBJ1-5|-|14|TRBV27|-
TGTGCCAGCAGTTTATCAGCTAGCAATCAGCCCCAGCATTTT
CASSLSASNQPQHF